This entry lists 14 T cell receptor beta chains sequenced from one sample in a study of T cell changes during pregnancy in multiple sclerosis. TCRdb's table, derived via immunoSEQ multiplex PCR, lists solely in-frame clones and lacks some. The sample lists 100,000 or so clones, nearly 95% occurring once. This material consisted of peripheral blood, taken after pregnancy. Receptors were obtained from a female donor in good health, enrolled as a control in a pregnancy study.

CDR3 nucleotide sequence: TGTGCCACCCGCCGGGAACTCACCGGGGAGCTGTTTTTT. Amino acids: CATRRELTGELFF. This chain connects TRBV2 to TRBJ2-2; D is perhaps TRBD2 (5 bases). Trimming pared 10 bases from V and 4 bases from J, leaving 13 bases between. CDR1 and CDR2 (germline): SNHLY, FYNNEI. The CDR3 loop spans 13 amino acids.

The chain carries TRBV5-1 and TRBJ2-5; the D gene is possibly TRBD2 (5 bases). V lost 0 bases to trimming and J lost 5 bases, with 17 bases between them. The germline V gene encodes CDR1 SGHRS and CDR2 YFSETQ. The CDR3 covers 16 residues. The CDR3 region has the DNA TGCGCCAGCAGCTTGGATCCGGGCAGCCGCGGGGAGACCCAGTACTTC. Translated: CASSLDPGSRGETQYF.

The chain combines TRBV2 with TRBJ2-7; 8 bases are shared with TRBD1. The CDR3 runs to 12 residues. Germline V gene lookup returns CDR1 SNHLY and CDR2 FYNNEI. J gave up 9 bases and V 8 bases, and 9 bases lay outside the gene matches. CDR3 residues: CASGPAGGGQYF. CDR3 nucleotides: TGTGCCAGCGGACCCGCAGGGGGCGGGCAGTACTTC. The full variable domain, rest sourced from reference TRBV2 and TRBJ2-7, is EPEVTQTPSHQVTQMGQEVILRCVPISNHLYFYWYRQILGQKVEFLVSFYNNEISEKSEIFDDQFSVERPDGSNFTLKIRSTKLEDSAMYFCASGPAGGGQYFGPGTRLTVT.

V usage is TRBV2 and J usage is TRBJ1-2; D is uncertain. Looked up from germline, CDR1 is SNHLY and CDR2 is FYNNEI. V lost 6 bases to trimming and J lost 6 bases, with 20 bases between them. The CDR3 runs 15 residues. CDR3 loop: CASRGTRGPRDGYTF. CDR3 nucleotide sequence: TGTGCCAGCAGAGGTACCAGAGGCCCTCGCGATGGCTACACCTTC.

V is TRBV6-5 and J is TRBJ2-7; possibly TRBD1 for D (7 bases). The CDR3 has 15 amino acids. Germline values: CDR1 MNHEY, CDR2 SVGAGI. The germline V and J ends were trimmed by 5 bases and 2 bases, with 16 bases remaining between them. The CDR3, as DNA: TGTGCCAGCAGTCCCCAGGGGGGCGCGCCCTACGAGCAGTACTTC. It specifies CASSPQGGAPYEQYF.

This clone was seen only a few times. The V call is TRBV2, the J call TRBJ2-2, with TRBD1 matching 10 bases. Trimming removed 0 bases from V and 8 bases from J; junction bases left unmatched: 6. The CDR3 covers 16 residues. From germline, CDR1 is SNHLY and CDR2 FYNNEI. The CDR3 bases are TGTGCCAGCAGTGAAGCGCTGACAGGGGGCATGGGGGAGCTGTTTTTT. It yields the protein CASSEALTGGMGELFF.

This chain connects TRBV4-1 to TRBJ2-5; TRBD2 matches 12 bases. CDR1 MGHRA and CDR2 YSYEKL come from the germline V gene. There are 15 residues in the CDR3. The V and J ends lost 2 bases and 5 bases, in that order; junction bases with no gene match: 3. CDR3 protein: CASSQRLAGVETQYF. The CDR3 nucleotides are TGCGCCAGCAGCCAAAGACTAGCGGGAGTGGAGACCCAGTACTTC.

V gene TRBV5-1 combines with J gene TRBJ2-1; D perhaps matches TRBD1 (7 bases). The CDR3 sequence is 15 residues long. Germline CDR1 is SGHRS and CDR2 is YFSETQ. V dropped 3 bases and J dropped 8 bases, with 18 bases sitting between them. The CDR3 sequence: CASSWGVGGVDEQFF. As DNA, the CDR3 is TGCGCCAGCAGCTGGGGGGTAGGGGGCGTGGATGAGCAGTTCTTC.

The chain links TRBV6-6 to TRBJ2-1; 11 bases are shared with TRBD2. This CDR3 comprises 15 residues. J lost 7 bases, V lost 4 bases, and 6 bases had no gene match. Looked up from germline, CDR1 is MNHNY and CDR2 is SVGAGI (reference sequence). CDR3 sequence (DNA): TGTGCCAGCAGTTTCCTAGCGGGAGGAGCGAATGAGCAGTTCTTC. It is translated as CASSFLAGGANEQFF.

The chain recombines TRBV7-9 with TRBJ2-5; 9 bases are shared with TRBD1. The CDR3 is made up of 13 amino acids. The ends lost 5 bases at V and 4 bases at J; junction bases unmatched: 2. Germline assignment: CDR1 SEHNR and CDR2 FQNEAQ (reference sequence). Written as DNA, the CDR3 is TGTGCCAGCAGCGTGACAGGGGGAGAGACCCAGTACTTC. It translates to CASSVTGGETQYF.

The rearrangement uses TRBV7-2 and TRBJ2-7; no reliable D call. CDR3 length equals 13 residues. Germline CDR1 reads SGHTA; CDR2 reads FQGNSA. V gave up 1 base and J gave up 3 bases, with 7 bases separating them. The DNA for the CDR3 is TGTGCCAGCAGCTTAGGAGCAGGCTACGAGCAGTACTTC. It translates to CASSLGAGYEQYF. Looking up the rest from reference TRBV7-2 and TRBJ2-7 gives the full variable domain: GAGVSQSPSNKVTEKGKDVELRCDPISGHTALYWYRQSLGQGLEFLIYFQGNSAPDKSGLPSDRFSAERTGGSVSTLTIQRTQQEDSAVYLCASSLGAGYEQYFGPGTRLTVT.

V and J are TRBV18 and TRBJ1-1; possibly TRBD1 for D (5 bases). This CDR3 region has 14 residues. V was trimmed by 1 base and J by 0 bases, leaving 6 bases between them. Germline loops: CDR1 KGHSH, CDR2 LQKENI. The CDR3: CASSPRQLNTEAFF. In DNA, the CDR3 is TGTGCCAGCTCACCACGACAGTTGAACACTGAAGCTTTCTTT.

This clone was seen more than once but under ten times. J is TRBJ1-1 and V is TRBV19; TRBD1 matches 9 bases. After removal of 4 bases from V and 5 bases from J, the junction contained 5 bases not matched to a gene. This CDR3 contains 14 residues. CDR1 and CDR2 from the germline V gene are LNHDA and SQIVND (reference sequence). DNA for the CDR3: TGTGCCAGTAGTAGGACAGGGGAGGCGACTGAAGCTTTCTTT. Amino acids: CASSRTGEATEAFF.

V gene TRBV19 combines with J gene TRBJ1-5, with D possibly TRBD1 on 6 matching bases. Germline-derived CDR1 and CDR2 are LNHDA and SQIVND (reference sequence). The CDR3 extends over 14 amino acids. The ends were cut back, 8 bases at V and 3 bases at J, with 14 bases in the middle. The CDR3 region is CASAKDSYNQPQHF. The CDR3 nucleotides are TGTGCCAGTGCCAAGGACAGCTACAATCAGCCCCAGCATTTT. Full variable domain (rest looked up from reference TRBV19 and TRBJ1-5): DGGITQSPKYLFRKEGQNVTLSCEQNLNHDAMYWYRQDPGQGLRLIYYSQIVNDFQKGDIAEGYSVSREKKESFPLTVTSAQKNPTAFYLCASAKDSYNQPQHFGDGTRLSIL.